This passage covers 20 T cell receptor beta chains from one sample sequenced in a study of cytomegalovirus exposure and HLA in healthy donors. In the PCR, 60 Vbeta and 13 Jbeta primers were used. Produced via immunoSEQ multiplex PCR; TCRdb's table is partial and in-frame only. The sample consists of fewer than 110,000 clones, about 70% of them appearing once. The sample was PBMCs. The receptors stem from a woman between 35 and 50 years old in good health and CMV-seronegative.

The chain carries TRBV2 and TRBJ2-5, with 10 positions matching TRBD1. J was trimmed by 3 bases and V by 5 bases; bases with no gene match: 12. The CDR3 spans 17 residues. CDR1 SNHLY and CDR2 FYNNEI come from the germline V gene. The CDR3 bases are TGTGCCAGCAGTAACCCGCATGAGACAGGGGGCAAAGAGACCCAGTACTTC. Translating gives CASSNPHETGGKETQYF.

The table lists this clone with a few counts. The CDR3, as DNA: TGTGCCAGTAGTTTATCTAGCGGGGGGTACAATGAGCAGTTCTTC. Translating it yields CASSLSSGGYNEQFF. The chain uses TRBV19 and TRBJ2-1, with 11 nucleotides matching TRBD2. Germline V gives CDR1 LNHDA, CDR2 SQIVND (reference sequence). This CDR3 has 15 amino acids. The V and J ends lost 5 bases and 4 bases, in that order; junction bases with no gene match: 4.

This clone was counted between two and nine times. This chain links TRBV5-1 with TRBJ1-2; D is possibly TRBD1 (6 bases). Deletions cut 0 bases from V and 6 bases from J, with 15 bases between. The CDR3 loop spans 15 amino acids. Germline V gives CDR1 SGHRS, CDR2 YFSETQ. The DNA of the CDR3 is TGCGCCAGCAGCTTGGAGGGGGACACCGTAGATGGCTACACCTTC. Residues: CASSLEGDTVDGYTF.

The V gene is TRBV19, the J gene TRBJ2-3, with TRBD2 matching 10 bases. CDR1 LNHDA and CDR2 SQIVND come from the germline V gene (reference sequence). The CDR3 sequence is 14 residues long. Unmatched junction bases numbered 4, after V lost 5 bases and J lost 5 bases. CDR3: CASSQREGIDTQYF. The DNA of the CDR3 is TGTGCCAGTAGTCAGCGGGAGGGCATAGATACGCAGTATTTT.

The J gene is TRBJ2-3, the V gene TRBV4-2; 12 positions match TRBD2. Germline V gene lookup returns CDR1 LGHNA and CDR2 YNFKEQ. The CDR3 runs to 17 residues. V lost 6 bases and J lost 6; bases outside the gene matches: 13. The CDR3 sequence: CASSRILAGGAPDTQYF. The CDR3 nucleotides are TGTGCCAGCAGTCGAATTCTAGCGGGGGGGGCACCGGATACGCAGTATTTT.

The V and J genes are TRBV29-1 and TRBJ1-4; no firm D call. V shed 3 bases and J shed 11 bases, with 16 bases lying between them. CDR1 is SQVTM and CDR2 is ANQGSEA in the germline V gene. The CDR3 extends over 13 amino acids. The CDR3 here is CSVEDRERSKLFF. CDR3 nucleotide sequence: TGCAGCGTTGAGGACCGGGAGCGTTCCAAACTGTTTTTT.

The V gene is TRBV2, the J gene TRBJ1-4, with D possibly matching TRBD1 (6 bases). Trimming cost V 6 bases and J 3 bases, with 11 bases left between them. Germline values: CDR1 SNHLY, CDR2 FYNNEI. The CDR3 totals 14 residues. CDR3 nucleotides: TGTGCCAGCAGGACGGGGGGCGCTAATGAAAAACTGTTTTTT. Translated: CASRTGGANEKLFF.

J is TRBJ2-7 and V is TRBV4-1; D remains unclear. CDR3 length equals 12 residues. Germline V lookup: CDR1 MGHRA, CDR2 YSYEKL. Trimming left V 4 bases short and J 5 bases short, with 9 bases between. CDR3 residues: CASSRSPHEQYF. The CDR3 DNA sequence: TGCGCCAGCAGCCGAAGCCCCCACGAGCAGTACTTC.

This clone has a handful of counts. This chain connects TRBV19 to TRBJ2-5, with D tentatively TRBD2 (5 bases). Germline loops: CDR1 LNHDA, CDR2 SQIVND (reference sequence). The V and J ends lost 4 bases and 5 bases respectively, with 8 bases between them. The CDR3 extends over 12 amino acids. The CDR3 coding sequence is TGTGCCAGTAGTACCCGAGGGGAGACCCAGTACTTC. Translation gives CASSTRGETQYF.

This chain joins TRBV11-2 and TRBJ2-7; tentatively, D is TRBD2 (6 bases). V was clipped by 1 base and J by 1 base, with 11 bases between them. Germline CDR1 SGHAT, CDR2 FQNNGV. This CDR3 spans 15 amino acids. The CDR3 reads CASSLGRAVSYEQYF. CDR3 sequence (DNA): TGTGCCAGCAGCTTAGGGAGGGCCGTATCCTACGAGCAGTACTTC.

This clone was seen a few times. The CDR3 sequence is CSVRSGLGTEAFF. The CDR3 DNA reads TGCAGCGTTCGGTCAGGGCTAGGCACTGAAGCTTTCTTT. This chain joins TRBV29-1 and TRBJ1-1; a possible D gene is TRBD1 (5 bases). CDR1 is SQVTM, CDR2 ANQGSEA, per germline. This CDR3 has 13 residues. The V end lost 5 bases, the J end lost 4 bases, and 14 bases lay between the germline ends.

The DNA of the CDR3 is TGTGCCAGCTCACCAGGCAACACTAACTATGGCTACACCTTC. Amino acids: CASSPGNTNYGYTF. This rearrangement joins TRBV18 to TRBJ1-2; no clear D gene. The CDR3 length is 14 residues. Trimming took off 2 bases at V and 0 bases at J, with 7 bases between the two ends. Per the germline V gene, CDR1 is KGHSH and CDR2 is LQKENI.

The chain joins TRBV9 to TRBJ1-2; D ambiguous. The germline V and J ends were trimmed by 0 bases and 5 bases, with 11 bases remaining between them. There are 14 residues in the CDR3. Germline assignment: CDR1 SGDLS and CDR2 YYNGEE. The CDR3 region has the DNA TGTGCCAGCAGCGTAGAGGCCGACGGGTATGGCTACACCTTC. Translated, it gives CASSVEADGYGYTF.

CDR3 sequence (DNA): TGCGCCAGCAGCGGTTCGGGAGCGGGAGTCACAGATACGCAGTATTTT. It is translated as CASSGSGAGVTDTQYF. J is TRBJ2-3 and V is TRBV10-2; 8 bases match TRBD2. The junction had 10 bases not matched to a gene; V was cut back by 6 bases and J by 2 bases. The CDR3 contains 16 residues. Looked up from germline, CDR1 is WSHSY and CDR2 is SAAADI.

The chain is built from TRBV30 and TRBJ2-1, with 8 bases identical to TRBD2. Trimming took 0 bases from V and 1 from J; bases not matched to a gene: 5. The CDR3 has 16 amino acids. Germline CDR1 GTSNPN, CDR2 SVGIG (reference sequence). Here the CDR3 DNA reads TGTGCCTGGAGTGTTGGGAGCGGGGGTTCCTACAATGAGCAGTTCTTC. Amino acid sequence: CAWSVGSGGSYNEQFF.

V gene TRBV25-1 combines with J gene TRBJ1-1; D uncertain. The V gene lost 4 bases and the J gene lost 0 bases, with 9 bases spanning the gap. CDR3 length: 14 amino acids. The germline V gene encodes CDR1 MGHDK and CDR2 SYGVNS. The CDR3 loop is CASSGDRVNTEAFF. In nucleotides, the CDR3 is TGTGCCAGCAGTGGTGATCGGGTGAACACTGAAGCTTTCTTT.

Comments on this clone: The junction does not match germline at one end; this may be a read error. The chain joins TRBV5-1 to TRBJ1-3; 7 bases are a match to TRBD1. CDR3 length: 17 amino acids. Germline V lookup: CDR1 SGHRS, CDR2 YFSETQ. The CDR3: CACSIQPGQSSGNTIYF. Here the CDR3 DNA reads TGCGCCTGCAGCATCCAGCCGGGACAGAGCTCTGGAAACACCATATATTTT.

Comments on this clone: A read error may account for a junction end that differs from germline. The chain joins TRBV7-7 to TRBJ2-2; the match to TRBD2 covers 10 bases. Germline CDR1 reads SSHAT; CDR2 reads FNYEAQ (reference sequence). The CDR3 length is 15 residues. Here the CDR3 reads CASSAGLADTGELFF. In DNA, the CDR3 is TGTGCTAGCAGCGCCGGACTAGCGGACACCGGGGAGCTGTTTTTT.

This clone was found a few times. Here the CDR3 DNA reads TGCGCCAGCAGCTCCGGGCGGGTCGGGGAGACTGAAGCTTTCTTT. Its protein product is CASSSGRVGETEAFF. The genes are TRBV5-1 and TRBJ1-1; D is uncertain. The V gene lost 3 bases and the J gene lost 5 bases, with 17 bases spanning the gap. Germline V gene data show CDR1 as SGHRS and CDR2 as YFSETQ. This CDR3 spans 15 amino acids.

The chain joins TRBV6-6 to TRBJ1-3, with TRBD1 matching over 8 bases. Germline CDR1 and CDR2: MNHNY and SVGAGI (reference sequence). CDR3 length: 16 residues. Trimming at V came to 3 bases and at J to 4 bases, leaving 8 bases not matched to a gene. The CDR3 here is CASSYPRGRLGNTIYF. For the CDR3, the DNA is TGTGCCAGCAGTTATCCCAGGGGGCGATTGGGAAACACCATATATTTT.